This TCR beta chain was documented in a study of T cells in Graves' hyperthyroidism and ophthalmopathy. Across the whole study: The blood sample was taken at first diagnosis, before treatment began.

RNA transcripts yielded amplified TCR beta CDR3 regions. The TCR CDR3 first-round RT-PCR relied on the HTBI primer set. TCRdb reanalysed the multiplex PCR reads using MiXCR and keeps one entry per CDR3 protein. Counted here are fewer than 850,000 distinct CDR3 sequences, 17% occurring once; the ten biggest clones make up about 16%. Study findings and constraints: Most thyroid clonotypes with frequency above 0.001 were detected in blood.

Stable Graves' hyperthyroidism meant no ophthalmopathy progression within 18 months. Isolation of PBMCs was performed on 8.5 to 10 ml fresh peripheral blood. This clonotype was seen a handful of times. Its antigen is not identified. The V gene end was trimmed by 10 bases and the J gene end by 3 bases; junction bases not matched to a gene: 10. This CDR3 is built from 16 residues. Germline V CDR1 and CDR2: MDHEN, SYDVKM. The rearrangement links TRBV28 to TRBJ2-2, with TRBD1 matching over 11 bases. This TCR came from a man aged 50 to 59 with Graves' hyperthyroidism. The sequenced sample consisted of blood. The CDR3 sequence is CAIDGQGASDTGELFF. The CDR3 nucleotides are TGTGCCATCGACGGACAGGGGGCGAGTGACACCGGGGAGCTGTTTTTT.